The rows below give T cell receptor beta chains drawn from one sample of a study of beta chain features in type 1 diabetes. Measured with immunoSEQ multiplex PCR; TCRdb has only the in-frame clones, and not every one. Seen here are 300,000 to 400,000 clones, around 12% observed once, and the top ten hold approximately 0.015%. Sequenced sample: naive CD4+ T cells from blood. The receptors derive from a young man in good health. Both conserved end residues are part of each CDR3. A D gene is named only where the DNA matches it firmly. Clone size is not always given. Where it is, it says once, few, many or a class for expanded clones.

CDR3: CASSSGQINYGYTF
DNA: TGTGCCAGCAGTTCGGGACAGATTAACTATGGCTACACCTTC
size: few
V: TRBV28
J: TRBJ1-2
D: TRBD1

CDR3: CASSRQGTAQPQHF
DNA: TGTGCCAGCTCTCGACAGGGAACGGCTCAGCCCCAGCATTTT
size: NA
V: TRBV25-1
J: TRBJ1-5
D: TRBD1

CDR3: CASSLGVTAGEAFF
DNA: TGTGCCAGCAGCTTAGGCGTGACAGCAGGAGAAGCTTTCTTT
size: NA
V: TRBV7-8
J: TRBJ1-1
D: NA

CDR3: CASSRDRGGNEQFF
DNA: TGCGCCAGCAGCAGGGACAGGGGAGGCAATGAGCAGTTCTTC
size: NA
V: TRBV5-1
J: TRBJ2-1
D: TRBD1

CDR3: CASRPGTSLRGYTF
DNA: TGTGCCAGCAGACCGGGGACTTCTCTGCGTGGCTACACCTTC
size: few
V: TRBV19
J: TRBJ1-2
D: NA

CDR3: CASSKRQLNTEAFF
DNA: TGTGCCAGCAGCAAGCGACAGTTGAACACTGAAGCTTTCTTT
size: NA
V: TRBV7-2
J: TRBJ1-1
D: NA

CDR3: CASSLARGQPQHF
DNA: TGTGCCAGCAGCTTGGCCAGGGGTCAGCCCCAGCATTTT
size: NA
V: TRBV5-5
J: TRBJ1-5
D: NA

CDR3: CASSRPEGQPQHF
DNA: TGTGCCAGCAGCCGACCCGAGGGTCAGCCCCAGCATTTT
size: few
V: TRBV7-2
J: TRBJ1-5
D: NA

CDR3: CASSFSGGRQETQYF
DNA: TGTGCCAGCAGTTTTAGCGGGGGCCGTCAAGAGACCCAGTACTTC
size: few
V: TRBV7-2
J: TRBJ2-5
D: TRBD2

CDR3: CASSPPGLYTEAFF
DNA: TGTGCCAGCTCACCGCCAGGGTTGTACACTGAAGCTTTCTTT
size: NA
V: TRBV18
J: TRBJ1-1
D: NA

CDR3: CASASGQNTDTQYF
DNA: TGTGCCAGTGCCTCGGGACAGAACACAGATACGCAGTATTTT
size: NA
V: TRBV19
J: TRBJ2-3
D: TRBD1

CDR3: CASTETSPGFNEQFF
DNA: TGTGCCAGCACCGAAACTAGTCCTGGGTTCAATGAGCAGTTCTTC
size: few
V: TRBV7-2
J: TRBJ2-1
D: NA

CDR3: CASSATGEGSIGYTF
DNA: TGTGCCAGCAGTGCAACAGGGGAAGGATCTATTGGCTACACCTTC
size: few
V: TRBV6-4
J: TRBJ1-2
D: TRBD1

CDR3: CASRMTGGWETQYF
DNA: TGTGCCAGTAGGATGACAGGGGGTTGGGAGACCCAGTACTTC
size: NA
V: TRBV19
J: TRBJ2-5
D: TRBD1

CDR3: CASCFSGQGATEAFF
DNA: TGTGCCAGCTGCTTTTCCGGACAGGGAGCCACTGAAGCTTTCTTT
size: NA
V: TRBV11-1
J: TRBJ1-1
D: TRBD1

CDR3: CASSLQAGTGELFF
DNA: TGTGCCAGCAGCTTACAGGCTGGGACCGGGGAGCTGTTTTTT
size: few
V: TRBV9
J: TRBJ2-2
D: NA

CDR3: CASSLPGLAGDEQFF
DNA: TGTGCCAGCAGCTTACCGGGACTAGCGGGGGATGAGCAGTTCTTC
size: few
V: TRBV5-4
J: TRBJ2-1
D: TRBD2

CDR3: CATSRDPGGEQFF
DNA: TGTGCCACCAGCAGAGATCCAGGGGGTGAGCAGTTCTTC
size: few
V: TRBV15
J: TRBJ2-1
D: TRBD1

CDR3: CASSWAGTSGGRTDTQYF
DNA: TGTGCCAGCAGCTGGGCCGGGACTAGCGGGGGGCGCACAGATACGCAGTATTTT
size: NA
V: TRBV7-2
J: TRBJ2-3
D: TRBD2

CDR3: CASSLSLAGGMYNEQFF
DNA: TGTGCCAGCAGCTTATCGCTAGCGGGGGGAATGTACAATGAGCAGTTCTTC
size: few
V: TRBV11-2
J: TRBJ2-1
D: TRBD2

CDR3: CASSMDRTDTQYF
DNA: TGTGCCAGCAGCATGGACAGAACAGATACGCAGTATTTT
size: few
V: TRBV7-8
J: TRBJ2-3
D: NA

CDR3: CASSPLPGELFF
DNA: TGTGCCAGCAGCCCCCTTCCCGGGGAGCTGTTTTTT
size: few
V: TRBV5-4
J: TRBJ2-2
D: NA

CDR3: CASSFGDSGNTIYF
DNA: TGTGCCAGCAGTTTCGGTGACTCTGGAAACACCATATATTTT
size: NA
V: TRBV28
J: TRBJ1-3
D: NA

CDR3: CASSVRGRGDEQYF
DNA: TGTGCCAGCAGTGTGCGGGGACGGGGCGACGAGCAGTACTTC
size: NA
V: TRBV2
J: TRBJ2-7
D: NA

CDR3: CASSYRGITDTQYF
DNA: TGTGCCAGCAGTTACAGGGGGATTACAGATACGCAGTATTTT
size: few
V: TRBV6-5
J: TRBJ2-3
D: NA

CDR3: CASGLVLSGRMNEQFF
DNA: TGTGCTAGTGGTTTGGTACTTAGCGGGAGAATGAATGAGCAGTTCTTC
size: NA
V: TRBV12-5
J: TRBJ2-1
D: TRBD2

CDR3: CASSRSGRESFTEAFF
DNA: TGTGCCAGCAGCCGTTCAGGGAGGGAGAGTTTCACTGAAGCTTTCTTT
size: few
V: TRBV25-1
J: TRBJ1-1
D: NA

CDR3: CSAGGFRAYEQYF
DNA: TGCAGCGCAGGGGGGTTTAGGGCCTACGAGCAGTACTTC
size: few
V: TRBV29-1
J: TRBJ2-7
D: NA

CDR3: CASSVRGTDLNTEAFF
DNA: TGTGCCAGCAGTGTCAGGGGGACCGACTTAAACACTGAAGCTTTCTTT
size: NA
V: TRBV6-1
J: TRBJ1-1
D: TRBD1

CDR3: CASSPNREEPQHF
DNA: TGTGCCAGCTCACCGAACCGTGAGGAGCCCCAGCATTTT
size: NA
V: TRBV18
J: TRBJ1-5
D: NA

CDR3: CASSQEALGNMLGTQYF
DNA: TGTGCCAGCAGCCAAGAAGCACTAGGAAATATGCTGGGTACGCAGTATTTT
size: NA
V: TRBV5-4
J: TRBJ2-3
D: NA

CDR3: CASSIMGRLAGLVEQFF
DNA: TGTGCCAGTAGTATAATGGGTAGACTAGCGGGATTGGTTGAGCAGTTCTTC
size: NA
V: TRBV19
J: TRBJ2-1
D: TRBD2

CDR3: CASSSNPGQGNGYTF
DNA: TGTGCCAGCAGTTCGAACCCGGGACAGGGGAATGGCTACACCTTC
size: NA
V: TRBV6-1
J: TRBJ1-2
D: TRBD1

CDR3: CATPSNYGYTF
DNA: TGTGCCACCCCCTCCAACTATGGCTACACCTTC
size: few
V: TRBV28
J: TRBJ1-2
D: NA

CDR3: CASSLFPSSYNEQFF
DNA: TGTGCCAGCAGCTTATTCCCCAGCTCCTACAATGAGCAGTTCTTC
size: NA
V: TRBV11-3
J: TRBJ2-1
D: NA

CDR3: CASSPGTGGSNYGYTF
DNA: TGTGCCAGCAGCCCCGGGACAGGGGGATCTAACTATGGCTACACCTTC
size: NA
V: TRBV7-9
J: TRBJ1-2
D: TRBD1

CDR3: CASSLTSGSNTEAFF
DNA: TGTGCCAGCAGCTTAACTTCGGGGTCGAACACTGAAGCTTTCTTT
size: NA
V: TRBV7-2
J: TRBJ1-1
D: NA

CDR3: CASRPPGGSGQPQHF
DNA: TGTGCCAGCAGACCCCCCGGCGGGAGTGGACAGCCCCAGCATTTT
size: few
V: TRBV6-1
J: TRBJ1-5
D: NA

CDR3: CASSQGAGGMDTQYF
DNA: TGCGCCAGCAGCCAAGGAGCGGGGGGGATGGATACGCAGTATTTT
size: NA
V: TRBV4-3
J: TRBJ2-3
D: TRBD2

CDR3: CASSSGGRGTGELFF
DNA: TGTGCCAGCAGCTCTGGTGGGCGGGGGACCGGGGAGCTGTTTTTT
size: few
V: TRBV5-5
J: TRBJ2-2
D: TRBD2

CDR3: CASSQERGVSDTQYF
DNA: TGCGCCAGCAGCCAAGAGCGGGGGGTTTCAGATACGCAGTATTTT
size: NA
V: TRBV4-3
J: TRBJ2-3
D: TRBD2

CDR3: CAITSNTGELFF
DNA: TGTGCCATCACCTCGAACACCGGGGAGCTGTTTTTT
size: NA
V: TRBV10-3
J: TRBJ2-2
D: NA

CDR3: CASTKVRRSIETQYF
DNA: TGTGCCAGCACCAAGGTCAGAAGGAGTATAGAGACCCAGTACTTC
size: few
V: TRBV27
J: TRBJ2-5
D: NA

CDR3: CASTSAGTREETQYF
DNA: TGTGCCAGTACCTCGGCCGGGACACGGGAAGAGACCCAGTACTTC
size: NA
V: TRBV19
J: TRBJ2-5
D: NA

CDR3: CASSRGGNTEAFF
DNA: TGTGCCAGCAGCCGCGGTGGGAACACTGAAGCTTTCTTT
size: NA
V: TRBV5-6
J: TRBJ1-1
D: NA

CDR3: CASTPRQGEQFF
DNA: TGTGCCAGCACCCCCCGGCAGGGGGAGCAGTTCTTC
size: NA
V: TRBV28
J: TRBJ2-1
D: NA

CDR3: CASSLRQGWTGYGYTF
DNA: TGTGCCAGCAGTTTAAGACAGGGGTGGACGGGCTATGGCTACACCTTC
size: NA
V: TRBV28
J: TRBJ1-2
D: TRBD1

CDR3: CASSQDPSGTIPFF
DNA: TGCGCCAGCAGCCAAGATCCTAGCGGGACCATACCTTTCTTC
size: NA
V: TRBV4-3
J: TRBJ2-1
D: TRBD2

CDR3: CASSYTPGQGFYEQYF
DNA: TGTGCCAGCAGTTACACACCGGGACAGGGTTTCTACGAGCAGTACTTC
size: NA
V: TRBV6-5
J: TRBJ2-7
D: TRBD1

CDR3: CAWSPGRRDTQYF
DNA: TGTGCCTGGAGCCCTGGGAGGAGAGATACGCAGTATTTT
size: NA
V: TRBV30
J: TRBJ2-3
D: NA

CDR3: CAWSDDRVNYEQYF
DNA: TGTGCCTGGAGCGATGACAGGGTTAACTACGAGCAGTACTTC
size: few
V: TRBV30
J: TRBJ2-7
D: TRBD1

CDR3: CASSLDGLAGGVTQYF
DNA: TGTGCCAGCAGCTTAGATGGACTAGCGGGGGGAGTGACCCAGTACTTC
size: few
V: TRBV7-2
J: TRBJ2-5
D: TRBD2

CDR3: CASSSGQGYEQYF
DNA: TGTGCCAGCTCATCCGGACAGGGCTACGAGCAGTACTTC
size: once
V: TRBV18
J: TRBJ2-7
D: TRBD1

CDR3: CASSLTGQINEKLFF
DNA: TGTGCCAGCAGCTTGACGGGACAGATTAATGAAAAACTGTTTTTT
size: NA
V: TRBV7-9
J: TRBJ1-4
D: TRBD1

CDR3: CASSSGLLYEQYF
DNA: TGTGCCAGCAGCTCGGGACTTCTATACGAGCAGTACTTC
size: few
V: TRBV11-2
J: TRBJ2-7
D: NA

CDR3: CSARPRGETQYF
DNA: TGCAGCGCTAGACCTCGGGGGGAGACCCAGTACTTC
size: few
V: TRBV29-1
J: TRBJ2-5
D: NA

CDR3: CASRPQGLRSGYTF
DNA: TGTGCCAGCCGTCCCCAGGGACTAAGGAGTGGCTACACCTTC
size: once
V: TRBV2
J: TRBJ1-2
D: NA